The 32 T cell receptor beta chains listed next were all sequenced from one sample in a study of resident and recirculating memory T cells in vitiligo. Sequenced by immunoSEQ multiplex PCR; TCRdb stores in-frame clones only, minus some. The table lists roughly 76,000 clones, about 89% of them singletons, with 4.9% in the top ten. Sequenced: blood. The source is a male donor with vitiligo.

V gene TRBV4-1 combines with J gene TRBJ2-7; D is perhaps TRBD1 (6 bases). There are 16 residues in the CDR3. V dropped 0 bases and J dropped 7 bases, with 19 bases sitting between them. Germline values: CDR1 MGHRA, CDR2 YSYEKL. CDR3 amino acids: CASSQEGDIRVFEQYF. In DNA form, the CDR3 reads TGCGCCAGCAGCCAAGAGGGGGACATCCGGGTTTTTGAGCAGTACTTC.

The chain recombines TRBV27 with TRBJ2-5; 10 positions match TRBD1. The CDR3 covers 15 residues. CDR1 is MNHEY, CDR2 SMNVEV, per germline (reference sequence). The V segment lost 3 bases and the J segment 6 bases; nucleotides outside the gene matches: 7. CDR3 region: CASSFQTGGRQTQYF. The CDR3, as DNA: TGTGCCAGCAGTTTCCAGACAGGGGGCAGGCAGACCCAGTACTTC.

This clone has only a few counts. The J gene is TRBJ2-5, the V gene TRBV19, with 9 bases aligning to TRBD1. The CDR3 covers 16 residues. The V gene's germline CDR1 is LNHDA and CDR2 SQIVND (reference sequence). The J segment lost 4 bases and the V segment lost 4 bases, leaving 10 bases of the junction unmatched. This CDR3 reads CASSTGQGLGSETQYF. CDR3 bases: TGTGCCAGTAGTACCGGACAGGGGCTGGGCTCAGAGACCCAGTACTTC.

The V and J genes are TRBV6-5 and TRBJ1-5; D may be TRBD1 (6 bases). The V and J ends lost 7 bases and 11 bases respectively, with 18 bases between them. Per the germline V gene, CDR1 is MNHEY and CDR2 is SVGAGI. This CDR3 comprises 13 residues. CDR3 residues: CASMGGASVSQHF. For the CDR3, the DNA is TGTGCCAGCATGGGGGGGGCCTCGGTTTCCCAGCATTTT.

The CDR3, as DNA: TGTGCCAGCAGTGGAGGAAGCTCCTACGAGCAGTACTTC. It is translated as CASSGGSSYEQYF. V gene TRBV27 combines with J gene TRBJ2-7; possible D gene TRBD2, 5 bases. Germline loops: CDR1 MNHEY, CDR2 SMNVEV (reference sequence). With 5 bases removed from V and 0 bases from J, the gap between germline ends came to 8 bases. The CDR3 runs to 13 residues.

The V gene is TRBV30, the J gene TRBJ2-7; 10 nucleotides match TRBD1. This CDR3 spans 14 amino acids. The junction had 7 bases not matched to a gene; V was cut back by 7 bases and J by 1 base. The germline V gene has CDR1 GTSNPN and CDR2 SVGIG (reference sequence). CDR3 loop: CASDQGQGSYEQYF. The CDR3 DNA sequence: TGTGCCTCCGATCAGGGACAGGGGTCCTACGAGCAGTACTTC.

The genes are TRBV7-2 and TRBJ2-7, with 14 bases aligning to TRBD2. CDR3 length equals 15 residues. The germline CDR1 and CDR2 sequences are SGHTA and FQGNSA. V trimming: 1 base; J trimming: 6 bases; junction bases outside the gene matches: 2. CDR3 in DNA: TGTGCCAGCAGCTTAGGACTAGCGGGGGGGGCCGAGCAGTACTTC. Its translation is CASSLGLAGGAEQYF.

The chain couples TRBV6-6 to TRBJ2-2; 12 nucleotides agree with TRBD2. Germline-derived CDR1 and CDR2 are MNHNY and SVGAGI (reference sequence). Trimming took 6 bases from V and 4 from J; bases not matched to a gene: 6. The CDR3 is 16 residues long. Here the CDR3 DNA reads TGTGCCAGCAGCCCGACTAGCGGGGGTTTCACCGGGGAGCTGTTTTTT. Its protein product is CASSPTSGGFTGELFF.

In its sample, this clone was seen once. This chain connects TRBV18 to TRBJ2-7; D unresolved. From germline, CDR1 is KGHSH and CDR2 LQKENI. The ends were cut back, 2 bases at V and 5 bases at J, with 13 bases in the middle. The CDR3 sequence is 14 residues long. The CDR3 coding sequence is TGTGCCAGCTCACCAGAAGCCCCTACCCACGAGCAGTACTTC. Its translation: CASSPEAPTHEQYF. The variable domain in full, completed from reference TRBV18 and TRBJ2-7, reads NAGVMQNPRHLVRRRGQEARLRCSPMKGHSHVYWYRQLPEEGLKFMVYLQKENIIDESGMPKERFSAEFPKEGPSILRIQQVVRGDSAAYFCASSPEAPTHEQYFGPGTRLTVT.

V usage is TRBV4-1 and J usage is TRBJ2-6, with 10 bases that match TRBD1. The CDR3 length is 17 residues. Germline trimming cut 4 bases from V and 2 bases from J; bases unmatched to any gene: 5. Germline values: CDR1 MGHRA, CDR2 YSYEKL. Here the CDR3 reads CASSRQGALAGANVLTF. The CDR3 coding sequence is TGCGCCAGCAGCCGACAGGGGGCACTGGCTGGGGCCAACGTCCTGACTTTC.

The J gene is TRBJ1-5, the V gene TRBV4-1; 8 bases match TRBD1. CDR1 is MGHRA and CDR2 is YSYEKL in the germline V gene. The CDR3 sequence is 19 residues long. Trimming cost V 4 bases and J 4 bases; bases outside gene matches: 18. The CDR3 nucleotides read TGCGCCAGCAGCCCCAAAGTCGAGATCGGGACAGGAAAAAATCAGCCCCAGCATTTT. This gives the protein CASSPKVEIGTGKNQPQHF.

The chain joins TRBV9 to TRBJ2-1; TRBD2 agrees at 10 bases. CDR1 and CDR2 (germline): SGDLS, YYNGEE. J lost 6 bases, V lost 1 base, and 4 bases had no gene match. This CDR3 contains 15 residues. CDR3 DNA: TGTGCCAGCAGCGTAAGCCTAGCGGGGGTCAATGAGCAGTTCTTC. This gives the protein CASSVSLAGVNEQFF.

The V call is TRBV2, the J call TRBJ2-1, with 11 bases identical to TRBD1. After removal of 1 base from V and 16 bases from J, the junction contained 3 bases not matched to a gene. CDR3 length equals 12 residues. Germline values: CDR1 SNHLY, CDR2 FYNNEI. The CDR3 bases are TGTGCCAGCAGTGAAGGGACAGGGGGCGGATTCTTC. Its translation: CASSEGTGGGFF. Supplemented by reference TRBV2 and TRBJ2-1, the full variable domain reads EPEVTQTPSHQVTQMGQEVILRCVPISNHLYFYWYRQILGQKVEFLVSFYNNEISEKSEIFDDQFSVERPDGSNFTLKIRSTKLEDSAMYFCASSEGTGGGFFGPGTRLTVL.

The V gene is TRBV6-1, the J gene TRBJ2-2; possibly TRBD2 for D (5 bases). The V end lost 5 bases, the J end lost 6 bases, and 7 bases lay between the germline ends. The CDR3 length is 12 residues. The germline CDR1 and CDR2 sequences are MNHNS and SASEGT. CDR3 in DNA: TGTGCCAGCAGTTCTAGCCCCGGGGAGCTGTTTTTT. Translated, it gives CASSSSPGELFF.

The V call is TRBV2, the J call TRBJ2-3; 9 bases map to TRBD1. V shed 9 bases, J shed 2 bases, and the junction held 6 bases outside the gene matches. Per germline, CDR1 SNHLY and CDR2 FYNNEI. The CDR3 sequence is 14 residues long. The CDR3 DNA sequence: TGTGCCAGTTATCACAGGGGGCCCACAGATACGCAGTATTTT. This translates into CASYHRGPTDTQYF.

This sequence joins TRBV7-2 and TRBJ1-1; 8 bases fit TRBD1. This CDR3 comprises 17 residues. J lost 6 bases, V lost 5 bases, and 17 bases had no gene match. Germline loops: CDR1 SGHTA, CDR2 FQGNSA. CDR3 DNA: TGTGCCAGCAGCAAAACACCAGGGGGCTCCCCACTGGCTGAAGCTTTCTTT. Translation gives CASSKTPGGSPLAEAFF.

V and J are TRBV13 and TRBJ2-7; D is perhaps TRBD1 (6 bases). Deletions cut 5 bases from V and 2 bases from J, with 28 bases between. CDR1 is PRHDT, CDR2 FYEKMQ, per germline (reference sequence). The CDR3 loop spans 19 amino acids. CDR3 sequence reads: CASSPPWTANSGLTYEQYF. CDR3 DNA sequence: TGTGCCAGCAGCCCACCCTGGACAGCGAACTCAGGCCTGACCTACGAGCAGTACTTC.

The chain joins TRBV6-5 to TRBJ1-2; 10 nucleotides align to TRBD1. V lost 5 bases to trimming and J lost 8 bases; unmatched junction nucleotides: 5. Germline V CDR1 and CDR2: MNHEY, SVGAGI. CDR3 length: 13 amino acids. In DNA, the CDR3 is TGTGCCAGCAGTCCCGACAGGGGGCACGGCTACACCTTC. It codes for CASSPDRGHGYTF.

The V gene is TRBV12-2, the J gene TRBJ2-2; TRBD2 is the table's D call, not checked against the DNA. TRBV12-2 is assigned pseudogene status. The CDR3 covers 17 residues. CDR3 in amino acids: CASRLRGGLANTGELFF. In DNA form, the CDR3 reads TGTGCAAGTCGCTTAAGGGGGGGACTAGCTAACACCGGGGAGCTGTTTTTT.

The genes are TRBV5-6 and TRBJ1-5; D is ambiguous. The germline CDR1 and CDR2 sequences are SGHDT and YYEEEE. Trimming removed 3 bases from V and 0 bases from J, with 7 bases in between. The CDR3 totals 14 residues. The CDR3 DNA follows: TGTGCCAGCAGCTACGGAGATAGCAATCAGCCCCAGCATTTT. Translated: CASSYGDSNQPQHF.

V and J are TRBV25-1 and TRBJ2-6; weak D call: TRBD2 (6 bases). CDR1 is MGHDK, CDR2 SYGVNS, per germline. The CDR3 covers 14 residues. Trimming shortened V by 8 bases and J by 4 bases, and 12 bases separated the two germline ends. The CDR3 region has the DNA TGTGCCAGCCAAGAGGCGGGGGGGGCCAACGTCCTGACTTTC. It translates to CASQEAGGANVLTF.

This clone was detected only once. This chain uses TRBV27 with TRBJ1-1, with 9 positions matching TRBD1. V lost 6 bases to trimming and J lost 1 base; unmatched junction nucleotides: 12. The CDR3 is made up of 17 amino acids. Germline values: CDR1 MNHEY, CDR2 SMNVEV (reference sequence). Written as DNA, the CDR3 is TGTGCCAGCAGAGCCGGGACAGGGACCTCTTGGAACACTGAAGCTTTCTTT. Translation gives CASRAGTGTSWNTEAFF.

The chain uses TRBV19 and TRBJ1-2, with D hard to call. V was cut by 8 bases and J by 2 bases, with 12 bases left in between. Germline lookup yields CDR1 LNHDA and CDR2 SQIVND (reference sequence). CDR3 length: 13 amino acids. The chain's CDR3 is CASRFSGNYGYTF. DNA of the CDR3: TGTGCCAGTCGGTTTTCGGGGAACTATGGCTACACCTTC.

The rearrangement joins TRBV5-5 to TRBJ1-2; D gene ambiguous. CDR3 length: 13 amino acids. V lost 3 bases and J 4 bases, leaving 10 bases between the germline ends. The germline CDR1 and CDR2 sequences are SGHKS and YYEKEE (reference sequence). CDR3 region: CASSSEGAYGYTF. In DNA, the CDR3 is TGTGCCAGCAGCTCGGAGGGAGCCTATGGCTACACCTTC.

This clone was observed once. This rearrangement joins TRBV7-2 to TRBJ2-7, with D unclear. The ends were cut back, 8 bases at V and 7 bases at J, with 12 bases in the middle. Germline V gives CDR1 SGHTA, CDR2 FQGNSA. This CDR3 has 11 residues. The CDR3 coding sequence is TGTGCCAGCTCCCTCGCCGGGGAGCAGTACTTC. Translated, it gives CASSLAGEQYF.

The chain is built from TRBV7-2 and TRBJ2-3; TRBD2 might be the D (5 bases). There are 16 residues in the CDR3. In germline, CDR1 is SGHTA, CDR2 FQGNSA. Trimming took off 0 bases at V and 6 bases at J, with 16 bases between the two ends. The CDR3 here is CASSLASTRGRDTQYF. CDR3 DNA sequence: TGTGCCAGCAGCTTAGCATCCACACGGGGAAGGGATACGCAGTATTTT.

This clone was seen only a few times. The chain couples TRBV4-3 to TRBJ1-1; D is unresolved. The germline V and J ends were trimmed by 0 bases and 0 bases, with 11 bases remaining between them. The CDR3 is 16 residues long. The germline gives CDR1 LGHNA, CDR2 YSLEER. CDR3 coding DNA: TGCGCCAGCAGCCAAGAGCTGGCCAGTCTGAACACTGAAGCTTTCTTT. Translated: CASSQELASLNTEAFF.

This chain links TRBV5-4 with TRBJ2-3; TRBD1 matches at 8 bases. The CDR3 has 16 amino acids. Germline CDR1 reads SGHNT; CDR2 reads YYREEE (reference sequence). J gave up 1 base and V 2 bases, and 6 bases lay outside the gene matches. Written as DNA, the CDR3 is TGTGCCAGCAGCTTTGGGCCGGGACAGGGCACAGATACGCAGTATTTT. It encodes CASSFGPGQGTDTQYF.

J is TRBJ1-3 and V is TRBV5-6; 9 nucleotides match TRBD1. Germline values: CDR1 SGHDT, CDR2 YYEEEE. Germline trimming cut 4 bases from V and 3 bases from J; bases unmatched to any gene: 11. This CDR3 region has 17 residues. The CDR3 protein is CASSRLGTGLIGNTIYF. In DNA form, the CDR3 reads TGTGCCAGCAGCCGGCTCGGGACAGGGCTTATTGGAAACACCATATATTTT.

The chain couples TRBV7-2 to TRBJ2-1; D is perhaps TRBD1 (5 bases). The CDR3 is 18 amino acids. V was pared by 2 bases and J by 4 bases, with 21 bases between. CDR1 SGHTA and CDR2 FQGNSA come from the germline V gene. DNA of the CDR3: TGTGCCAGCAGCTTAACAGTTGCCCCAGGGCCCCAGTACAATGAGCAGTTCTTC. Its translation is CASSLTVAPGPQYNEQFF.

V usage is TRBV28 and J usage is TRBJ1-4; no definite D call. Germline loops: CDR1 MDHEN, CDR2 SYDVKM. CDR3 length equals 12 residues. Trimming pared 5 bases from V and 14 bases from J, leaving 15 bases between. The CDR3 is CASSISRLFLFF. The CDR3 region has the DNA TGTGCCAGCAGTATATCCAGGCTATTTCTGTTTTTT.

The rearrangement links TRBV28 to TRBJ2-7, with 7 bases matching TRBD2. J was trimmed by 8 bases and V by 2 bases; bases with no gene match: 3. The CDR3 has 12 residues. Germline assignment: CDR1 MDHEN and CDR2 SYDVKM. The CDR3 bases are TGTGCCAGCAGTTTAATCGGGGGGAAGCAGTACTTC. Its translation: CASSLIGGKQYF.